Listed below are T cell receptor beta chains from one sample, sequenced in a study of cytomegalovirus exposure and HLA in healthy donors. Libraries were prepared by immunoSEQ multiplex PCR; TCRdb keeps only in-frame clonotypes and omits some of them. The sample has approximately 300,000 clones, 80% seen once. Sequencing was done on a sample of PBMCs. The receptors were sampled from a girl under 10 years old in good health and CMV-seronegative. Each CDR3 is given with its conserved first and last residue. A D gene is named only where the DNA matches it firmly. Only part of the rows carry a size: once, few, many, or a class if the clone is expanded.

CDR3 protein: CASSWDRDTYNEQFF
D gene: TRBD1
V gene: TRBV11-2
clone size: NA

CDR3 protein: CASSVPGTGKIYTF
D gene: TRBD1
V gene: TRBV6-1
clone size: NA

CDR3 protein: CASSLGTGVYTDTQYF
D gene: TRBD1
V gene: TRBV5-4
clone size: NA

CDR3 protein: CASSWAREGDEQFF
D gene: NA
V gene: TRBV6-1
clone size: NA

CDR3 protein: CAITDSNPPNTGELFF
D gene: NA
V gene: TRBV10-3
clone size: NA

CDR3 protein: CASSTVSGAVYNEQFF
D gene: TRBD2
V gene: TRBV19
clone size: NA

CDR3 protein: CSSSEHRDRPYEQYF
D gene: TRBD1
V gene: TRBV7-9
clone size: NA

CDR3 protein: CAISESRRAEVDTIYF
D gene: NA
V gene: TRBV10-3
clone size: NA

CDR3 protein: CASSVSGLQETQYF
D gene: NA
V gene: TRBV9
clone size: NA

CDR3 protein: CASSLGANSPLHF
D gene: NA
V gene: TRBV7-6
clone size: NA

CDR3 protein: CASSPRVRETQYF
D gene: NA
V gene: TRBV6-1
clone size: NA

CDR3 protein: CASSFSGLEADTQYF
D gene: NA
V gene: TRBV5-1
clone size: NA

CDR3 protein: CASSVGLAYEQYF
D gene: NA
V gene: TRBV9
clone size: NA

CDR3 protein: CASSVLAGGENEQFF
D gene: TRBD2
V gene: TRBV6-4
clone size: few

CDR3 protein: CASSLTGATYNEQFF
D gene: TRBD1
V gene: TRBV28
clone size: NA

CDR3 protein: CASSPLAGGQETQYF
D gene: TRBD2
V gene: TRBV11-3
clone size: NA

CDR3 protein: CAWASANTGELFF
D gene: NA
V gene: TRBV30
clone size: NA

CDR3 protein: CASSGEPGQGIEAFF
D gene: TRBD1
V gene: TRBV18
clone size: NA

CDR3 protein: CAWSVRSLSVKQYF
D gene: NA
V gene: TRBV30
clone size: NA

CDR3 protein: CASSEGSRNSPLHF
D gene: NA
V gene: TRBV6-1
clone size: NA

CDR3 protein: CASSPGTGWNTGELFF
D gene: TRBD1
V gene: TRBV7-3
clone size: NA

CDR3 protein: CASSQAGQSYYEQYF
D gene: TRBD1
V gene: TRBV4-2
clone size: NA

CDR3 protein: CSSSPAGEGTNEKLFF
D gene: NA
V gene: TRBV7-9
clone size: once

CDR3 protein: CASSLTLAGGEQYF
D gene: TRBD2
V gene: TRBV7-6
clone size: NA

CDR3 protein: CASSAHFFFYPWGGVPTGELFF
D gene: TRBD2
V gene: TRBV9
clone size: NA

CDR3 protein: CASGGQGAPLHF
D gene: TRBD1
V gene: TRBV6-5
clone size: NA

CDR3 protein: CASRQEWSSWDTGELFF
D gene: NA
V gene: TRBV4-1
clone size: NA

CDR3 protein: CASSVGGGDYGYTF
D gene: TRBD1
V gene: TRBV9
clone size: NA

CDR3 protein: CASSVKGAGANVLTF
D gene: NA
V gene: TRBV7-3
clone size: once

CDR3 protein: CASSQAGTANTGELFF
D gene: TRBD1
V gene: TRBV4-1
clone size: NA

CDR3 protein: CASSFQRESDTQYF
D gene: TRBD2
V gene: TRBV6-6
clone size: NA

CDR3 protein: CASSLPGQGRNTEAFF
D gene: TRBD1
V gene: TRBV28
clone size: once

CDR3 protein: CASSQVRGEAVKLFF
D gene: NA
V gene: TRBV4-2
clone size: NA

CDR3 protein: CGGGGAGETQYF
D gene: TRBD2
V gene: TRBV30
clone size: NA

CDR3 protein: CASSDHRGSSYEQYF
D gene: TRBD1
V gene: TRBV9
clone size: once

CDR3 protein: CASSEIAADTQYF
D gene: NA
V gene: TRBV25-1
clone size: NA